The next 7 T cell receptor beta chains were all read from a single sample in a study of T-cell memory formation after mild COVID-19. MiXCR, run by TCRdb on the 5' RACE reads, gives a single entry per CDR3 protein. The table has about 410,000 distinct CDR3 sequences, less than 25% seen once. Source material: PBMCs or a T cell subset sorted from them (not recorded which). The receptors were sampled from an adult woman who had mild COVID-19 (a few samples of this study predate the infection). Cell type and time point are not known.

This clonotype showed up just a few times. J is TRBJ2-7 and V is TRBV5-1, with TRBD2 matching over 11 bases. CDR1 is SGHRS and CDR2 is YFSETQ in the germline V gene. V lost 4 bases to trimming and J lost 2 bases; unmatched junction nucleotides: 8. This CDR3 comprises 16 residues. CDR3 DNA sequence: TGCGCCAGCAGCGCCTACACTAGCGGGAGCCCCTACGAGCAGTACTTC. It yields the protein CASSAYTSGSPYEQYF.

This chain joins TRBV6-6 and TRBJ2-3, with TRBD1 matching 7 bases. The CDR3 totals 11 residues. The germline V gene encodes CDR1 MNHNY and CDR2 SVGAGI (reference sequence). Trimming at V came to 7 bases and at J to 12 bases, leaving 7 bases not matched to a gene. CDR3 DNA sequence: TGTGCCAGCACCTTACAGGGGAAACAGTATTTT. Amino acids: CASTLQGKQYF.

This chain joins TRBV6-5 and TRBJ2-5, with TRBD2 matching 14 bases. Germline CDR1 reads MNHEY; CDR2 reads SVGAGI. The CDR3 covers 15 residues. V lost 5 bases to trimming and J lost 5 bases; unmatched junction nucleotides: 4. CDR3 bases: TGTGCCAGCAGTGGACTAGCGGGGGGAACCGAGACCCAGTACTTC. As protein: CASSGLAGGTETQYF.

Concerning this clonotype: This clone may be a read error of a much larger clone one base away. V gene TRBV7-8 combines with J gene TRBJ1-2, with a tentative D call TRBD1 (5 bases). This CDR3 is built from 14 residues. Germline V gene lookup returns CDR1 SGHVS and CDR2 FQNEAQ. Trimming took 1 base from V and 6 from J, leaving 12 bases between them. The DNA for the CDR3 is TGTGCCAGCAGCTTAGTTGAGGGGAGCGATGGCTACACCTTC. Protein sequence: CASSLVEGSDGYTF.

The chain couples TRBV7-2 to TRBJ2-3; 10 nucleotides align to TRBD1. The CDR3 extends over 15 amino acids. Germline CDR1 is SGHTA and CDR2 is FQGNSA. Unmatched junction bases numbered 10, after V lost 5 bases and J lost 8 bases. CDR3 region: CASSATGGLHLTQYF. CDR3 coding DNA: TGTGCCAGCAGCGCGACAGGGGGCTTACATCTTACGCAGTATTTT.

The CDR3 region is CASSALNQETQYF. For the CDR3, the DNA is TGCGCCAGCAGCGCCTTGAACCAAGAGACCCAGTACTTC. This chain links TRBV5-1 with TRBJ2-5; no clear D. Germline V CDR1 and CDR2: SGHRS, YFSETQ. The V end was cut by 4 bases, the J end by 0 bases, with 7 bases between. The CDR3 runs 13 residues.

V is TRBV30 and J is TRBJ1-1, with D tentatively TRBD1 (6 bases). Germline CDR1 is GTSNPN and CDR2 is SVGIG (reference sequence). Trimming took off 2 bases at V and 1 base at J, with 8 bases between the two ends. This CDR3 comprises 13 residues. The CDR3 reads CAWSRQENTEAFF. The DNA of the CDR3 is TGTGCCTGGAGTCGACAGGAGAACACTGAAGCTTTCTTT.